The TCR beta chain under discussion was sequenced for a study of blood T cell repertoires in COVID-19. Background on the study: Spain, Italy and the United States supplied samples that represented acute and convalescent COVID-19. PBMCs, B-cell-depleted T cells, or T cells provided the cDNA or gDNA that made up the material.

The CDR3 totals 14 residues. Trimming took 3 bases from V and 5 from J, leaving 8 bases between them. CDR1 and CDR2 from the germline V gene are MDHEN and SYDVKM. Original processing notes: By means of reference gene primer amplification, nucleated cell counts were estimated. Data came from immunoSEQ multiplex PCR; TCRdb stores just in-frame clones and leaves some out. V, J and clone size reflect that table, while D and trimming were determined from the DNA. The data contain about 250,000 clones, 85% to 90% of them singletons. Clinical histories supplied by participants themselves formed the basis of cohort assignment.

The clonotype was recovered from a man younger than 30 who had recovered from COVID-19. Specimen: PBMCs or T cells enriched from blood (not recorded which). The gene calls are TRBV28 and TRBJ2-6; D is unclear. The DNA of the CDR3 is TGTGCCAGCAGTTTTTTGTCTAGGGCCAACGTCCTGACTTTC. This codes for CASSFLSRANVLTF.